This T cell receptor beta chain came from a study of T cells in Graves' hyperthyroidism and ophthalmopathy (dated by TCRdb to about 2019). Context from the whole study: A discovery cohort of approximately 100 patients, about 44 with Graves' ophthalmopathy and 55 to 65 with stable Graves' hyperthyroidism, was used to find distinguishing TCR V-J signatures. Whether ophthalmopathy could be predicted prospectively was tested in an independent validation cohort made up of roughly 19 hyperthyroidism patients plus 17 patients who later progressed to ophthalmopathy. The 100 discovery patients were randomly split 7:3 into training and test sets. In addition, the study compared T-cell repertoires in thyroid tissue and in blood from about 6 Graves' hyperthyroidism patients. After sampling, hyperthyroidism patients received methimazole starting at 30 mg daily, and ophthalmopathy patients received high-dose intravenous methylprednisolone. The paper reports TCR Vbeta CDR3 sequencing of about 140 peripheral blood samples: around 45 ophthalmopathy, roughly 74 hyperthyroidism and 17 progressor patients. The paper's findings and limits, for the study overall: In validation, the model predicted progression to ophthalmopathy with over 60% sensitivity and about 72% specificity, a median of 6.5 months before onset. Sample size was not statistically predetermined, and blinding of investigators to group allocation was not performed. Most expanded thyroid clonotypes (frequency above 0.001) were also found in blood, which suggests that blood repertoires may mirror thyroid immune responses. A 13 V-J signature model separated ophthalmopathy from stable hyperthyroidism, with around 88% sensitivity and roughly 81% specificity in cross-validation and 80%/75% in testing.

Comment on this clonotype: Its antigen is unknown. The input lacks base qualities; no much larger clone sits a single base away.

Patients with uncontrolled infections, other autoimmune diseases, pregnancy or lactation were excluded. Clinical symptoms, serum thyroxine and TRAb, thyroid ultrasound, and orbital computed tomography formed the basis for the diagnoses. Trizol reagent was used to extract total RNA, and RNA quality was then checked on an Agilent 2100 Bioanalyzer. The TCR beta CDR3 regions were amplified from the RNA transcripts. A first-round RT-PCR of the TCR CDR3 used the HTBI primer set with the Qiagen OneStep RT-PCR kit. The libraries were constructed in a second round of multiplex PCR and then size-selected and purified. Libraries were sequenced paired-end with 100 bp reads on an Illumina HiSeq2000. Per the authors' processing: SOAPnuke was used to process the raw data, removing reads that contained adapters or uncalled bases, had a mean Phred below 15, or lacked an exact match to the constant primer or identifier. High-quality paired reads were merged with COPE v1.2.5, and unique nucleotide sequences were defined as clonotypes. MiTCR v1.1 was used to align the clonotypes against IMGT TRBV, TRBD and TRBJ reference segments. The analysis included only V-J combinations with a frequency above 0.0001, which together covered around 99% of the repertoires. A TCS score was defined as the ratio between F50 (clonal expansion) and ExV (chaos), using BLOSUM62-based TCRdist between CDR3 peptides within each V-J. Welch's t-statistics and random forest reduced around 520 V-J features to roughly 13, which were used in a naive Bayes classifier (R e1071). The Morisita-Horn index was used to measure how similar the thyroid and blood repertoires were. TCRdb redid the processing of the public reads, applying fastp at Q25 and MiXCR, and retained in-frame beta chains. Every distinct CDR3 protein forms one entry, paired with its most common genes and DNA. These V and J calls originate from TCRdb's pipeline instead of the authors' own analysis. The sample table records a few hundred thousand distinct CDR3 sequences; roughly 50% of these occur just once. Roughly 19% of the sample is taken by the ten largest.

This receptor was identified in an adult woman with Graves' disease, either hyperthyroidism or ophthalmopathy (not recorded which). The material sequenced was peripheral blood or thyroid tissue (not recorded which).

The CDR3 here reads CASSPGTGLGGYTF. DNA sequence: TGTGCCAGCAGCCCTGGGACAGGCCTCGGGGGCTACACCTTC. This receptor chain uses TRBV7-9 and TRBJ1-2, with 8 junctional bases fitting TRBD1. Its CDR3 holds 14 amino acids, cysteine through phenylalanine. The sequence is cut down to CDR3 DNA, 42 bases in frame from base 1. From the germline V gene (reference sequence), CDR1 is SEHNR and CDR2 is FQNEAQ. V has 5 bases trimmed and J has 8 bases trimmed; junction bases matching no gene number 10.